These T cell receptor beta chains were read from a single sample in a study of blood T cell repertoires in COVID-19. The method was immunoSEQ multiplex PCR; TCRdb's version includes in-frame clones alone and lacks a portion of them. This sample has about 82,000 clones, with around 80% found just once. Material for sequencing was peripheral blood. The receptors were sampled from a woman aged 40 to 55 with active or convalescent COVID-19. CDR3s include the opening cysteine and the closing phenylalanine or tryptophan. D genes are given only for firm matches. Size tells how often a clone was seen (once, few, many) or the class of an expanded clone, and some rows leave it out.

>TRBJ1-5|TRBV6-5|NA|TRBD1
CASRQGSGNQPQHF
TGTGCCAGCAGACAGGGGTCAGGCAATCAGCCCCAGCATTTT
>TRBJ2-5|TRBV18|NA|NA
CASSLLWAGVKGETQYF
TGTGCCAGCTCACTCCTCTGGGCAGGGGTGAAGGGAGAGACCCAGTACTTC
>TRBJ2-7|TRBV6-5|NA|NA
CASRGGESSYEQYF
TGTGCCAGCAGAGGGGGGGAAAGCTCCTACGAGCAGTACTTC
>TRBJ2-1|TRBV11-2|once|TRBD1
CASSPQPTGSNEQFF
TGTGCCAGCAGCCCACAACCGACAGGGTCCAATGAGCAGTTCTTC
>TRBJ2-1|TRBV28|NA|TRBD2
CASIRGGLAGGRNEQFF
TGTGCCAGCATCCGAGGGGGACTAGCGGGAGGGCGCAATGAGCAGTTCTTC
>TRBJ2-7|TRBV28|NA|NA
CASTQGRNYEQYF
TGTGCCAGCACGCAGGGCAGGAACTACGAGCAGTACTTC
>TRBJ2-2|TRBV6-2/TRBV6-3|NA|NA
CASSSLGMNTGELFF
TGTGCCAGCAGTTCCCTAGGTATGAACACCGGGGAGCTGTTTTTT
>TRBJ1-3|TRBV4-2|few|NA
CGYEGEGEGNTIYF
TGTGGCTATGAGGGAGAGGGAGAAGGAAACACCATATATTTT
>TRBJ1-4|TRBV21-1|few|NA
CASSKGRTPFEGEGWTNEKLFF
TGTGCCAGCAGCAAAGGACGGACGCCCTTTGAGGGGGAAGGGTGGACTAATGAAAAACTGTTTTTT
>TRBJ1-5|TRBV28|many|NA
CASSSGYSNQPQHF
TGTGCCAGCAGTTCCGGTTATAGCAATCAGCCCCAGCATTTT
>TRBJ1-1|TRBV6-6|NA|NA
CASSYPAGVVQGEAFF
TGTGCCAGCAGTTACCCTGCCGGAGTGGTTCAGGGTGAAGCTTTCTTT
>TRBJ2-7|TRBV19|NA|TRBD2
CASSREEAGLYEQYF
TGTGCCAGTAGTCGGGAGGAGGCGGGTCTCTACGAGCAGTACTTC
>TRBJ1-4|TRBV27|NA|TRBD1
CASRLTGTGLEKLFF
TGTGCCAGCAGATTAACGGGGACAGGACTTGAAAAACTGTTTTTT
>TRBJ2-3|TRBV6-2/TRBV6-3|NA|NA
CASSSGTLSADTQYF
TGTGCCAGCAGTTCCGGGACTCTGAGTGCAGATACGCAGTATTTT
>TRBJ2-5|TRBV28|NA|NA
CASRAQGQETQYF
TGTGCCAGCAGAGCTCAGGGCCAAGAGACCCAGTACTTC
>TRBJ1-2|TRBV25-1|once|NA
CASSEWTANYGYTF
TGTGCCAGCAGTGAATGGACAGCTAACTATGGCTACACCTTC
>TRBJ2-3|TRBV28|NA|NA
CASSLSPGTDTQYF
TGTGCCAGCAGTTTGTCTCCGGGGACAGATACGCAGTATTTT
>TRBJ1-2|TRBV5-1|NA|NA
CASSFDRPDYGYTF
TGCGCCAGCAGCTTCGACAGACCTGACTATGGCTACACCTTC
>TRBJ2-2|TRBV9|NA|TRBD2
CASMGLAGNTGELFF
TGTGCCAGCATGGGACTAGCGGGGAACACCGGGGAGCTGTTTTTT
>TRBJ1-3|TRBV11-2|NA|NA
CASSLGGTPNTIYF
TGTGCCAGCAGCTTAGGTGGGACACCCAACACCATATATTTT
>TRBJ2-1|TRBV6-5|NA|NA
CASRGPSYNEQFF
TGTGCCAGCAGGGGGCCCTCCTACAATGAGCAGTTCTTC
>TRBJ2-7|TRBV11-2|many|NA
CASSLEKHSSYEQYF
TGTGCCAGCAGCTTAGAAAAACACAGCTCCTACGAGCAGTACTTC
>TRBJ2-2|TRBV7-3|NA|NA
CASSSGGTGHTGELFF
TGTGCCAGCAGCTCAGGCGGGACTGGGCACACCGGGGAGCTGTTTTTT
>TRBJ2-2|TRBV11-2|NA|NA
CASSPRWGLIPGELFF
TGTGCCAGCAGCCCTAGATGGGGGCTAATCCCCGGGGAGCTGTTTTTT
>TRBJ2-5|TRBV19|NA|TRBD2
CASSNLAKTATSGRGETQYF
TGTGCCAGTAGTAACTTGGCCAAAACCGCGACTAGCGGGAGGGGGGAGACCCAGTACTTC
>TRBJ2-7|TRBV27|NA|TRBD1
CASSTRDRREQYF
TGTGCCAGCAGTACCCGGGACAGGCGCGAGCAGTACTTC
>TRBJ1-4|TRBV27|NA|NA
CASAQGSLGPTNEKLFF
TGTGCCAGCGCCCAGGGGAGTCTAGGGCCAACTAATGAAAAACTGTTTTTT
>TRBJ2-7|TRBV19|NA|NA
CASSTAPQVHEQYF
TGTGCCAGTAGTACGGCCCCACAGGTCCACGAGCAGTACTTC
>TRBJ1-5|TRBV24-1|NA|NA
CATSDYQGNQPQHF
TGTGCCACCAGTGATTACCAGGGTAATCAGCCCCAGCATTTT
>TRBJ1-2|TRBV19|few|NA
CASTRGTAYTGYTF
TGTGCCAGTACCCGGGGGACGGCCTATACGGGCTACACCTTC